This T cell receptor beta chain was observed in a study of beta chain features in type 1 diabetes. Trimming left V 0 bases short and J 3 bases short, with 11 bases between. The CDR3 extends over 15 amino acids. Germline CDR1 reads LGHNA; CDR2 reads YSLEER. Every bit of the isolated RNA underwent reverse transcription, so sequencing read expressed TCRB transcripts. Sequencing used immunoSEQ multiplex PCR; TCRdb keeps in-frame clones, though not all of them. The profile shows 900,000 or so clones, roughly a sixth of them singletons. The TCR comes from a woman aged 18-29 years in good health. The chain carries TRBV4-3 and TRBJ1-2, with a weak D call TRBD1 (6 bases). Sequencing was carried out using naive CD4+ T cells from blood. DNA of the CDR3: TGCGCCAGCAGCCAAGATTTGAACAGGGACTATGGCTACACCTTC. This codes for CASSQDLNRDYGYTF.